Following are 12 T cell receptor beta chains from one sample sequenced in a study of T cells in Graves' hyperthyroidism and ophthalmopathy. Amplification yielded TCR beta CDR3 regions, with RNA transcripts as the source. RT-PCR in the first round (using the HTBI primer set) targeted the TCR CDR3. TCRdb reanalysed the multiplex PCR reads using MiXCR and keeps one entry per CDR3 protein. The table lists hundreds of thousands of distinct CDR3 sequences, around 15% of them singletons. The sample taken for sequencing was blood. The receptors shown here come from a woman between 50 and 59 years old with Graves' ophthalmopathy.

This clonotype has only a few counts. The chain has TRBV7-9 and TRBJ1-2; D is undetermined. Germline assignment: CDR1 SEHNR and CDR2 FQNEAQ (reference sequence). Trimming removed 0 bases from V and 2 bases from J, with 4 bases in between. The CDR3 spans 13 residues. The CDR3 DNA sequence: TGTGCCAGCAGCTTAGCTCTAAACTATGGCTACACCTTC. It is translated as CASSLALNYGYTF.

In this sample, this clonotype turned up many times. The chain links TRBV5-1 to TRBJ2-3, with D possibly matching TRBD2 (6 bases). Trimming removed 0 bases at V and 2 bases at J, with 10 bases between. Germline CDR1 reads SGHRS; CDR2 reads YFSETQ. The CDR3 has 15 residues. This chain's CDR3 is CASSLGTTYTDTQYF. The CDR3 bases are TGCGCCAGCAGCTTGGGGACTACCTACACAGATACGCAGTATTTT.

This clonotype occurred many times. The rearrangement links TRBV12-3 or TRBV12-4 to TRBJ1-1, with D possibly being TRBD1 (5 bases). This CDR3 comprises 17 residues. Trimming left V 3 bases short and J 1 base short, with 18 bases between. For the CDR3, the DNA is TGTGCCAGCAGTTTTATCCTACTGAGCAGGGAGAACACTGAAGCTTTCTTT. Encoded protein: CASSFILLSRENTEAFF.

Only one count was recorded for this clonotype. The chain employs TRBV7-9 and TRBJ2-3, with 10 bases fitting TRBD2. Germline V gives CDR1 SEHNR, CDR2 FQNEAQ (reference sequence). V lost 5 bases and J lost 4; bases outside the gene matches: 9. This CDR3 has 16 amino acids. The CDR3 is CASSRGLAGAADTQYF. In DNA form, the CDR3 reads TGTGCCAGCAGCCGAGGTCTAGCGGGAGCCGCAGATACGCAGTATTTT.

This clonotype has a count of ten or more. The CDR3 DNA is TGTGCCAGCAGCTTGGACCAATCCTACAATGAGCAGTTCTTC. Its protein product is CASSLDQSYNEQFF. The chain recombines TRBV7-3 with TRBJ2-1; D uncertain. The CDR3 consists of 14 residues. Trimming took 3 bases from V and 1 from J, leaving 7 bases between them. From germline, CDR1 is SGHTA and CDR2 FQGTGA.

This clonotype was detected many times. The chain links TRBV2 to TRBJ1-1; D is perhaps TRBD1 (5 bases). The V end lost 8 bases, the J end lost 0 bases, and 16 bases lay between the germline ends. The CDR3 runs to 15 residues. Germline V CDR1 and CDR2: SNHLY, FYNNEI. The CDR3 DNA reads as TGTGCCAGCGGGGGACCCTCGACTCTGAACACTGAAGCTTTCTTT. Its translation: CASGGPSTLNTEAFF.

This clonotype was seen many times. The chain combines TRBV28 with TRBJ1-5; D not certain. Germline loops: CDR1 MDHEN, CDR2 SYDVKM. This CDR3 region has 14 residues. V shed 5 bases and J shed 4 bases, with 12 bases lying between them. CDR3: CASSTPGLNQPQHF. CDR3 in DNA: TGTGCCAGCAGTACCCCAGGCTTGAATCAGCCCCAGCATTTT.

The chain joins TRBV6-1 to TRBJ2-2; TRBD2 matches 7 bases. The CDR3 has 14 residues. The germline V gene has CDR1 MNHNS and CDR2 SASEGT. Germline trimming cut 5 bases from V and 13 bases from J; bases unmatched to any gene: 13. The CDR3 coding sequence is TGTGCCAGCAGTCCTTACAGTAGCGGGTCGGGGCTGTTTTTT. Its protein is CASSPYSSGSGLFF.

This clonotype turned up a few times. J is TRBJ1-1 and V is TRBV10-3, with 10 bases identical to TRBD1. Germline V lookup: CDR1 ENHRY, CDR2 SYGVKD. V shed 6 bases and J 8 bases; nucleotides not matched to a gene: 9. The CDR3 loop spans 14 amino acids. This CDR3 is CAIRTGGDFGEAFF. The CDR3 region has the DNA TGTGCCATCAGGACAGGGGGCGATTTCGGCGAAGCTTTCTTT.

This clonotype was detected a few times. The chain uses TRBV5-5 and TRBJ2-7; D may match TRBD1 or TRBD2 (5 bases each). The CDR3 totals 14 residues. The germline gives CDR1 SGHKS, CDR2 YYEKEE (reference sequence). V shed 4 bases and J shed 3 bases, with 14 bases lying between them. CDR3 in amino acids: CASSPGPMNYEQYF. As DNA, the CDR3 is TGTGCCAGCAGCCCGGGACCGATGAACTACGAGCAGTACTTC.

The table lists this clonotype with a count of one. The CDR3 region has the DNA TGTGCCAGCAGCTCTAATGGTGGATACGAGCAGTACTTC. Translated: CASSSNGGYEQYF. This rearrangement joins TRBV7-3 to TRBJ2-7; no definite D call. Germline V gives CDR1 SGHTA, CDR2 FQGTGA. CDR3 length equals 13 residues. V lost 4 bases to trimming and J lost 4 bases, with 11 bases between them.

This clonotype came up a few times. J is TRBJ2-5 and V is TRBV29-1, with 9 bases that match TRBD1. After removal of 5 bases from V and 5 bases from J, the junction contained 9 bases not matched to a gene. Germline values: CDR1 SQVTM, CDR2 ANQGSEA. The CDR3 has 14 residues. CDR3 region: CSVPDHRGQETQYF. Written as DNA, the CDR3 is TGCAGCGTTCCGGACCACAGGGGGCAGGAGACCCAGTACTTC.